The source of this TCR beta chain is a study of OX40 agonist ivuxolimab in advanced cancers. Across the study: Each dose-escalation patient presented with hepatocellular carcinoma, melanoma, renal cell or head and neck cancer. From 23 to 79 years was the age range, with a mean of approximately 63 years, and about 83% were male. Notes on the study in general: Clonal expansion among partial responders at 0.1-3.0 mg/kg ranked near the lowest.

The protocol was immunoSEQ multiplex PCR, while the TCRdb copy is restricted to in-frame clones and leaves out a portion. The repertoire includes tens of thousands of clones, 80% to 90% of them detected once, and around 4.1% sits in the top ten. In regard to this clone: Its antigen is currently unknown.

CDR1 is LNHNV and CDR2 is YYDKDF in the germline V gene (reference sequence). This CDR3 region has 12 residues. Trimming left V 0 bases short and J 5 bases short, with 4 bases between. The rearrangement joins TRBV15 to TRBJ2-5; D gene ambiguous. The source material was CD4+ or CD8+ T cells sorted from blood, sampled in a trial of the OX40 agonist ivuxolimab. The receptor's source is an adult with an advanced solid tumor such as melanoma, head and neck, liver or kidney cancer. CDR3 sequence (DNA): TGTGCCACCAGCAGAGATATTGAGACCCAGTACTTC. It codes for CATSRDIETQYF.